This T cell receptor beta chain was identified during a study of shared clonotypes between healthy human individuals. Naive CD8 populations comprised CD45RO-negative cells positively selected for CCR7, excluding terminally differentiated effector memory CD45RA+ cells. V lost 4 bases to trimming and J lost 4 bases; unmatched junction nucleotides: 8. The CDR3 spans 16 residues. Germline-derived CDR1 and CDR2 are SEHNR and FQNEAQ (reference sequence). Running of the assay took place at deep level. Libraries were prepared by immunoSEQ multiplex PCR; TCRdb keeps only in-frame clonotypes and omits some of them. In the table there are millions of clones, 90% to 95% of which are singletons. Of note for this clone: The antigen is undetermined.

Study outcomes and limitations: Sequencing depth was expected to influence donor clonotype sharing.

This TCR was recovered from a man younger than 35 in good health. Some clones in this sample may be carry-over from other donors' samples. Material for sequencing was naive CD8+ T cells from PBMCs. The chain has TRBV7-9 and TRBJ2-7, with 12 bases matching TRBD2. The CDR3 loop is CASSWGASGRGYEQYF. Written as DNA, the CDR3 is TGTGCCAGCAGCTGGGGGGCTAGCGGGAGGGGATACGAGCAGTACTTC.